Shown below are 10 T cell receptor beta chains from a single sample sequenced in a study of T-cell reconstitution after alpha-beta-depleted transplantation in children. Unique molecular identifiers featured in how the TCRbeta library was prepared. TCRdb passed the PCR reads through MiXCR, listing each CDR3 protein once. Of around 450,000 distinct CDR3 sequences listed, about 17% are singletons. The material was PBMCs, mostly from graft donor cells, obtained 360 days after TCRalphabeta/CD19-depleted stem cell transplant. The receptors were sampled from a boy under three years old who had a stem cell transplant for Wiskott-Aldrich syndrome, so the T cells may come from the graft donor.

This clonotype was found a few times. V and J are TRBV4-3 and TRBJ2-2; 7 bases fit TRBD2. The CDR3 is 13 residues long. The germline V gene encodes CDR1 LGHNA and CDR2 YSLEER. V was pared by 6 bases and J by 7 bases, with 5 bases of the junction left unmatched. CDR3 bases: TGCGCCAGCAGTTGGGGGGAGGGCGGGGAGCTGTTTTTT. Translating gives CASSWGEGGELFF.

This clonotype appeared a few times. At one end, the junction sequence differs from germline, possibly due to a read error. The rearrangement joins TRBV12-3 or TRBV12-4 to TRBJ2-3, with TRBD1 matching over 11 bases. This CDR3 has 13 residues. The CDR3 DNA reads TGTGCCAGCAGAGGCGGACAGGGGGCCTATAGGGGTTTT. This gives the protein CASRGGQGAYRGF.

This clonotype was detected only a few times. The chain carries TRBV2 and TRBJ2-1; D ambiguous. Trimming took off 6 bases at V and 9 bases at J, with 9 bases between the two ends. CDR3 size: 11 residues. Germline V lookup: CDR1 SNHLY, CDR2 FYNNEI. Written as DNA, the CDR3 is TGTGCCAGCAGGGGGAAGTCTGAGCAGTTCTTC. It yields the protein CASRGKSEQFF. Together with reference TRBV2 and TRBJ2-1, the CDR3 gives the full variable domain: EPEVTQTPSHQVTQMGQEVILRCVPISNHLYFYWYRQILGQKVEFLVSFYNNEISEKSEIFDDQFSVERPDGSNFTLKIRSTKLEDSAMYFCASRGKSEQFFGPGTRLTVL.

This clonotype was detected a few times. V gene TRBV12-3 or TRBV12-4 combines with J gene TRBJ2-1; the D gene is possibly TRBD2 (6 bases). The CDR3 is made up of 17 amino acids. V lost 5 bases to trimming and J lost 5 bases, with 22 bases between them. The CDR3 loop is CASSPPFWGGGNNEQFF. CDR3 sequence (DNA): TGTGCCAGCAGTCCCCCATTTTGGGGAGGTGGAAACAATGAGCAGTTCTTC.

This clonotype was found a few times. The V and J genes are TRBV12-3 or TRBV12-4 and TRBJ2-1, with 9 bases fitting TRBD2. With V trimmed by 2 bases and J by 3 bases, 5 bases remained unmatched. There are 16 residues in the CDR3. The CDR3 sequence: CASSLKPSGNYNEQFF. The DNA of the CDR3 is TGTGCCAGCAGTTTAAAGCCTAGCGGGAACTACAATGAGCAGTTCTTC.

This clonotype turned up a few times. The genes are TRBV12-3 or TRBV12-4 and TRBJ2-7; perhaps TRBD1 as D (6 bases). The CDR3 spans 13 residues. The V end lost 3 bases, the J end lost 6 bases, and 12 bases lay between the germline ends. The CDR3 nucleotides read TGTGCCAGCAGTTTCCACAGGGTTGGCGAGCAGTACTTC. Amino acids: CASSFHRVGEQYF.

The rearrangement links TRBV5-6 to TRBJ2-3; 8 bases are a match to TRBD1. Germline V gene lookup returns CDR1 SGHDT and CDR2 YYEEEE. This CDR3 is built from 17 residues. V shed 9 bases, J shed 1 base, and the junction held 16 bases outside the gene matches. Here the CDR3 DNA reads TGTGCCACCCGACTTTTGCAGGGCAGGGGGCGCACAGATACGCAGTATTTT. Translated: CATRLLQGRGRTDTQYF.

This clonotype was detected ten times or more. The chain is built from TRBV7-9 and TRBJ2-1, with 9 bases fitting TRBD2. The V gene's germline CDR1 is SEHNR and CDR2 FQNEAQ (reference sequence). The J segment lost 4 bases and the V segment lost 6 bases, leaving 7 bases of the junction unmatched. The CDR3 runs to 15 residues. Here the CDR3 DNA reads TGTGCCAGCAGGTTTAGCGGGGGCCAATACAATGAGCAGTTCTTC. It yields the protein CASRFSGGQYNEQFF.

The CDR3 DNA follows: TGTGCCACCAGCAGAGGGGGACGGGGGAACACTGAAGCTTTCTTT. Encoded protein: CATSRGGRGNTEAFF. This sequence joins TRBV15 and TRBJ1-1; TRBD1 might be the D (5 bases). Looked up from germline, CDR1 is LNHNV and CDR2 is YYDKDF (reference sequence). The CDR3 has 15 residues. V gave up 1 base and J gave up 1 base, with 10 bases separating them.

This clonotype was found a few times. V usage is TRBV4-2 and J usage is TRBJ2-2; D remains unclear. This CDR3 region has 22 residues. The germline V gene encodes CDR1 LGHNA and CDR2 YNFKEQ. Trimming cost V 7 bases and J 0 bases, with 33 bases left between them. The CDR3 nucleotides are TGTGCCAGCACCCCGTTTCTGAGAGCAGCCGGTCGTTATCGTTCGAACACCGGGGAGCTGTTTTTT. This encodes CASTPFLRAAGRYRSNTGELFF.